Below are 23 T cell receptor beta chains sequenced from a single sample in a study of OX40 agonist ivuxolimab in advanced cancers. Libraries came from the immunoSEQ multiplex PCR assay. Sourced from immuneACCESS, this table was stored by TCRdb with only in-frame sequences that have V and J called. A share of the clones is absent; for the studies checked, an unresolved V gene accounts for under half, and the remainder has no known explanation. The sample data list approximately 33,000 clones, and about 85% of these were observed just once. Roughly 40% of the sample comes from the top ten. The specimen was CD4+ or CD8+ T cells sorted from blood, collected in a trial of the OX40 agonist ivuxolimab. The source is an adult with an advanced solid tumor such as melanoma, head and neck, liver or kidney cancer.

The V and J genes are TRBV27 and TRBJ2-1; D tentatively reads TRBD1 or TRBD2 (5 bases each). Germline V lookup: CDR1 MNHEY, CDR2 SMNVEV (reference sequence). V was pared by 5 bases and J by 4 bases, with 9 bases between. The CDR3 loop spans 13 amino acids. The CDR3 reads CASSRGAYNEQFF. The CDR3 DNA reads TGTGCCAGCAGTAGAGGGGCTTACAATGAGCAGTTCTTC.

The CDR3 here is CASGLAGGIYNEQFF. CDR3 DNA sequence: TGCGCCAGTGGACTAGCGGGAGGGATATACAATGAGCAGTTCTTC. The V and J genes are TRBV10-2 and TRBJ2-1, with 15 bases fitting TRBD2. The CDR3 is 15 residues long. Losses at the gene ends were 9 bases for V and 4 bases for J; bases not matched to a gene: 4. CDR1 and CDR2 from the germline V gene are WSHSY and SAAADI.

The genes are TRBV15 and TRBJ1-4; 9 bases line up with TRBD1. Per the germline V gene, CDR1 is LNHNV and CDR2 is YYDKDF (reference sequence). The CDR3 sequence is 15 residues long. The V and J ends lost 4 bases and 7 bases, in that order; junction bases with no gene match: 7. The chain's CDR3 is CATSTTTGGGEKLFF. The DNA for the CDR3 is TGTGCCACCAGCACCACGACAGGGGGGGGTGAAAAACTGTTTTTT.

The chain couples TRBV11-2 to TRBJ1-1, with D possibly matching TRBD1 (6 bases). V was cut by 2 bases and J by 4 bases, with 14 bases left in between. The CDR3 is 15 residues long. The germline V gene encodes CDR1 SGHAT and CDR2 FQNNGV. CDR3 nucleotides: TGTGCCAGCAGCTTATCCGGGGGGCACGTCACTGAAGCTTTCTTT. As protein: CASSLSGGHVTEAFF.

This rearrangement joins TRBV27 to TRBJ1-5; D gene uncertain. The CDR3 length is 13 residues. V was shortened by 4 bases and J by 3 bases, with 7 bases between the two germline ends. Germline V lookup: CDR1 MNHEY, CDR2 SMNVEV (reference sequence). The CDR3 spells CASSWSDNQPQHF. The CDR3 nucleotides are TGTGCCAGCAGTTGGTCAGACAATCAGCCCCAGCATTTT.

The rearrangement uses TRBV15 and TRBJ1-1, with a weak D call TRBD1 (6 bases). The CDR3 loop spans 13 amino acids. The germline V and J ends were trimmed by 6 bases and 5 bases, with 13 bases remaining between them. Per the germline V gene, CDR1 is LNHNV and CDR2 is YYDKDF (reference sequence). The CDR3 DNA is TGTGCCACCAGTAATACAGGGTCGACTGAAGCTTTCTTT. It specifies CATSNTGSTEAFF.

The gene calls are TRBV7-9 and TRBJ1-1, with a tentative D call TRBD1 (5 bases). Germline V gene sequence: CDR1 SEHNR, CDR2 FQNEAQ (reference sequence). CDR3 size: 13 residues. V was cut by 5 bases and J by 7 bases, with 14 bases left in between. Here the CDR3 reads CASSDTGLSEAFF. The CDR3 nucleotides read TGTGCCAGCAGCGATACAGGTCTCAGTGAAGCTTTCTTT. The full variable domain, its missing parts supplied by reference TRBV7-9 and TRBJ1-1, is DTGVSQNPRHKITKRGQNVTFRCDPISEHNRLYWYRQTLGQGPEFLTYFQNEAQLEKSRLLSDRFSAERPKGSFSTLEIQRTEQGDSAMYLCASSDTGLSEAFFGQGTRLTVV.

The chain links TRBV6-5 to TRBJ1-5; TRBD1 might be the D (5 bases). V dropped 7 bases and J dropped 3 bases, with 13 bases sitting between them. The CDR3 length is 14 residues. Germline CDR1 reads MNHEY; CDR2 reads SVGAGI. CDR3 DNA sequence: TGTGCCAGCAAGCTGACAGAGTTCAATCAGCCCCAGCATTTT. Translating gives CASKLTEFNQPQHF.

This chain uses TRBV27 with TRBJ2-7; 7 bases map to TRBD1. From germline, CDR1 is MNHEY and CDR2 SMNVEV (reference sequence). This CDR3 contains 14 residues. With V trimmed by 4 bases and J by 6 bases, 9 bases remained unmatched. The CDR3 DNA reads TGTGCCAGCAGTTGGGACAGTCCTTCGGGCGAGCAGTACTTC. Translation: CASSWDSPSGEQYF.

The chain has TRBV29-1 and TRBJ2-5; D assignment may be TRBD1 or TRBD2 (6 bases each). Germline CDR1 and CDR2: SQVTM and ANQGSEA. This CDR3 is built from 18 residues. Trimming left V 2 bases short and J 4 bases short, with 26 bases between. CDR3 region: CSVERTLGGPLRGETQYF. CDR3 bases: TGCAGCGTTGAACGGACCCTTGGAGGGCCCCTCAGGGGAGAGACCCAGTACTTC.

There are many counts of this clone. The chain combines TRBV23-1 with TRBJ2-7; D is unclear. TRBV23-1 is noted as an ORF with a role that remains uncertain. The CDR3 spans 16 residues. Trimming left V 0 bases short and J 3 bases short, with 15 bases between. The CDR3 loop reads CASSQSWWAQIYEQYF. The CDR3 bases are TGCGCCAGCAGTCAATCGTGGTGGGCACAGATCTACGAGCAGTACTTC.

This chain uses TRBV9 with TRBJ2-1; D remains ambiguous. This CDR3 spans 15 amino acids. V shed 4 bases and J shed 5 bases, with 16 bases lying between them. Germline CDR1 is SGDLS and CDR2 is YYNGEE. The DNA of the CDR3 is TGTGCCAGCAGCCTCCTTGGAAGGCTTCACAATGAGCAGTTCTTC. Protein product: CASSLLGRLHNEQFF.

The table lists this clone with a count of one. The chain joins TRBV2 to TRBJ1-5, with D possibly matching TRBD1 (6 bases). Germline values: CDR1 SNHLY, CDR2 FYNNEI. This CDR3 contains 16 residues. Trimming cost V 6 bases and J 0 bases, with 15 bases left between them. The CDR3: CASRPRGGHSNQPQHF. CDR3 sequence (DNA): TGTGCCAGCAGACCCAGAGGGGGTCATAGCAATCAGCCCCAGCATTTT. The complete variable domain, with remaining parts taken from reference TRBV2 and TRBJ1-5, reads EPEVTQTPSHQVTQMGQEVILRCVPISNHLYFYWYRQILGQKVEFLVSFYNNEISEKSEIFDDQFSVERPDGSNFTLKIRSTKLEDSAMYFCASRPRGGHSNQPQHFGDGTRLSIL.

The genes are TRBV19 and TRBJ2-1; D gene uncertain. Germline assignment: CDR1 LNHDA and CDR2 SQIVND (reference sequence). With 0 bases removed from V and 0 bases from J, the gap between germline ends came to 15 bases. The CDR3 covers 18 residues. The CDR3 coding sequence is TGTGCCAGTAGTATAGAGGCTCGCCAGGTGAACTCCTACAATGAGCAGTTCTTC. Translation: CASSIEARQVNSYNEQFF.

The chain carries TRBV6-5 and TRBJ2-2; perhaps TRBD2 as D (6 bases). Germline V gene sequence: CDR1 MNHEY, CDR2 SVGAGI. The V end lost 4 bases, the J end lost 4 bases, and 10 bases lay between the germline ends. The CDR3 is 14 amino acids. CDR3 residues: CASSWGLSTGELFF. In nucleotides, the CDR3 is TGTGCCAGCAGTTGGGGACTGAGCACCGGGGAGCTGTTTTTT.

This rearrangement joins TRBV11-1 to TRBJ2-1; possibly TRBD2 for D (5 bases). V gave up 0 bases and J gave up 7 bases, with 16 bases separating them. CDR3 size: 16 residues. The V gene's germline CDR1 is SGHAT and CDR2 FQDESV (reference sequence). As DNA, the CDR3 is TGTGCCAGCAGCTTAGCGGGCGTGGGAGTCTCAAATGAGCAGTTCTTC. This codes for CASSLAGVGVSNEQFF.

The chain uses TRBV10-3 and TRBJ1-2; the D gene is possibly TRBD1 (6 bases). Germline loops: CDR1 ENHRY, CDR2 SYGVKD. Trimming left V 3 bases short and J 1 base short, with 18 bases between. The CDR3 length is 17 residues. This CDR3 reads CAISDGGQRAFNYGYTF. The DNA of the CDR3 is TGTGCCATCAGTGATGGCGGACAGAGAGCTTTTAACTATGGCTACACCTTC.

V usage is TRBV7-3 and J usage is TRBJ1-1; D gene uncertain. Trimming took 1 base from V and 1 from J, leaving 4 bases between them. Germline V gives CDR1 SGHTA, CDR2 FQGTGA. This CDR3 has 13 residues. DNA of the CDR3: TGTGCCAGCAGCTTAAGTTGGAACACTGAAGCTTTCTTT. This translates into CASSLSWNTEAFF.

This clone has a single count. The CDR3 DNA reads as TGTGCCAGCAGCTCGGACTGGACCTACAATGAGCAGTTCTTC. Translation: CASSSDWTYNEQFF. This rearrangement joins TRBV7-2 to TRBJ2-1; D perhaps matches TRBD2 (5 bases). Trimming shortened V by 4 bases and J by 2 bases, and 9 bases separated the two germline ends. Germline-derived CDR1 and CDR2 are SGHTA and FQGNSA. The CDR3 spans 14 residues.

V gene TRBV6-1 combines with J gene TRBJ1-3; D is unresolved. V lost 6 bases and J 4 bases, leaving 4 bases between the germline ends. Germline CDR1 and CDR2: MNHNS and SASEGT. This CDR3 spans 11 amino acids. The CDR3 DNA is TGTGCCAGCAGATTGGGAAACACCATATATTTT. Its protein product is CASRLGNTIYF.

The V call is TRBV7-3, the J call TRBJ2-3; tentatively, D is TRBD2 (6 bases). Trimming removed 5 bases from V and 5 bases from J, with 20 bases in between. CDR3 size: 16 residues. Germline V lookup: CDR1 SGHTA, CDR2 FQGTGA. The CDR3 reads CASSDELAGRIDTQYF. The CDR3, as DNA: TGTGCCAGCAGCGACGAGCTGGCGGGAAGGATAGATACGCAGTATTTT.

This sequence joins TRBV4-3 and TRBJ2-7, with a weak D call TRBD2 (6 bases). The CDR3 has 13 amino acids. Trimming removed 3 bases from V and 1 base from J, with 7 bases in between. Germline V CDR1 and CDR2: LGHNA, YSLEER. Here the CDR3 reads CASSQTSSYEQYF. In DNA, the CDR3 is TGCGCCAGCAGCCAGACTAGTTCCTACGAGCAGTACTTC.

This clone came up once. The chain carries TRBV27 and TRBJ2-3; 8 nucleotides agree with TRBD1. V was clipped by 7 bases and J by 10 bases; unmatched bases: 16. There are 15 residues in the CDR3. Germline V CDR1 and CDR2: MNHEY, SMNVEV (reference sequence). The CDR3 coding sequence is TGTGCCAGCAACCCCCGGGCAGGGGGCTTTCTGGCGCAGTATTTT. Translating gives CASNPRAGGFLAQYF.